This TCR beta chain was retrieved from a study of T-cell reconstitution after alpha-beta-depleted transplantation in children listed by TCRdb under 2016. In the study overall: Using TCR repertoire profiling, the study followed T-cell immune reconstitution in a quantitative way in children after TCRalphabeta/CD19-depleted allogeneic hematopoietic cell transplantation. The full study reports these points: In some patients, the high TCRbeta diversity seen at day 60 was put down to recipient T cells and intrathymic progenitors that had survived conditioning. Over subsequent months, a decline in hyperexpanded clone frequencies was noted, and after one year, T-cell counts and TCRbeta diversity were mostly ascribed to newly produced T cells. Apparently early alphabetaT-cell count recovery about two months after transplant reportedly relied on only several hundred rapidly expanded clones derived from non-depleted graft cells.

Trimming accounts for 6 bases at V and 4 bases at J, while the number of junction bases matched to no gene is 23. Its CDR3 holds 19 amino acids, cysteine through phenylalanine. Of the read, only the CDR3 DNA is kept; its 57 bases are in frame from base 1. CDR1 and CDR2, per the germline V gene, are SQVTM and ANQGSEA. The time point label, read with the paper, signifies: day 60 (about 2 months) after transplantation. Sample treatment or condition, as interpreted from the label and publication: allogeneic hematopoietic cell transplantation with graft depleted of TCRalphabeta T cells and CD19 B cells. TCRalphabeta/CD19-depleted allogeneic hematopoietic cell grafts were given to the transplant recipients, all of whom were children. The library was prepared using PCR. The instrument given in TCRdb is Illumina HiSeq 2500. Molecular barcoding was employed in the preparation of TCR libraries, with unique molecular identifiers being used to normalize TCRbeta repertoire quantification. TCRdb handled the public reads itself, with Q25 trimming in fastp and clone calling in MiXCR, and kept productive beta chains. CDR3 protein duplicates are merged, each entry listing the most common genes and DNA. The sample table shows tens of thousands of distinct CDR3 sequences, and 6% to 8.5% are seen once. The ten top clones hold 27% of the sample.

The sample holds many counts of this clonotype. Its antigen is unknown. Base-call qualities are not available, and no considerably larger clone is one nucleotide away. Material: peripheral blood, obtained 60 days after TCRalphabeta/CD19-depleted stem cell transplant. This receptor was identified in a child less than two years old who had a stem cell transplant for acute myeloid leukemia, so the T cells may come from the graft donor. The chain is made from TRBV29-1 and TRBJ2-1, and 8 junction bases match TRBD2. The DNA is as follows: TGCAGCGTCCCTATGCGGGGGGACCCCCGTCGACCCCGGTACAATGAGCAGTTCTTC. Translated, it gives CSVPMRGDPRRPRYNEQFF.